These 14 T cell receptor beta chains came from one sample sequenced in a study of blood T cell repertoires in COVID-19 (TCRdb year 2020). Receptor libraries were prepared by the immunoSEQ multiplex PCR assay. TCRdb's version of the immuneACCESS table is confined to in-frame rearrangements and falls short of the full clone set. An unresolved V gene accounts for under half of the shortfall where checked; the remainder is of unknown origin. In all, the sample holds around 130,000 clones, and about 81% of those were seen once. The ten largest clones capture about 15% of the sample. The source material was peripheral blood. These receptors came from an elderly woman with acute or convalescent COVID-19.

This clone showed up just a few times. The chain joins TRBV7-9 to TRBJ2-3; 7 positions match TRBD2. The J segment lost 6 bases and the V segment lost 4 bases, leaving 10 bases of the junction unmatched. Germline V gene data show CDR1 as SEHNR and CDR2 as FQNEAQ (reference sequence). CDR3 length equals 15 residues. The CDR3: CASSSWTSGSDTQYF. The DNA for the CDR3 is TGTGCCAGCAGCTCATGGACTAGTGGGTCGGATACGCAGTATTTT.

The rearrangement joins TRBV19 to TRBJ2-7, with 10 bases identical to TRBD1. This CDR3 spans 14 amino acids. The V gene end was trimmed by 5 bases and the J gene end by 3 bases; junction bases not matched to a gene: 4. Per germline, CDR1 LNHDA and CDR2 SQIVND (reference sequence). The CDR3 reads CASSSRTGGYEQYF. CDR3 sequence (DNA): TGTGCCAGTAGTTCCCGGACAGGGGGCTACGAGCAGTACTTC. Together with reference TRBV19 and TRBJ2-7, the CDR3 gives the full variable domain: DGGITQSPKYLFRKEGQNVTLSCEQNLNHDAMYWYRQDPGQGLRLIYYSQIVNDFQKGDIAEGYSVSREKKESFPLTVTSAQKNPTAFYLCASSSRTGGYEQYFGPGTRLTVT.

V and J are TRBV18 and TRBJ2-1; D is uncertain. Germline CDR1 KGHSH, CDR2 LQKENI. Between the trimmed V and J ends, which lost 3 bases and 6 bases, there was a span of 9 bases. This CDR3 spans 13 amino acids. CDR3 residues: CASSPLEFNEQFF. CDR3 DNA sequence: TGTGCCAGCTCACCGCTAGAATTCAATGAGCAGTTCTTC.

In its sample, this clone was seen once. This chain joins TRBV4-3 and TRBJ2-1; 9 bases map to TRBD2. Germline trimming cut 0 bases from V and 4 bases from J; bases unmatched to any gene: 4. Germline V CDR1 and CDR2: LGHNA, YSLEER. The CDR3 spans 16 residues. CDR3 in amino acids: CASSQDWTSDYNEQFF. The CDR3 DNA reads TGCGCCAGCAGCCAAGATTGGACTAGCGATTACAATGAGCAGTTCTTC.

This chain connects TRBV11-2 to TRBJ2-5; no clear D. CDR3 length: 14 residues. The germline gives CDR1 SGHAT, CDR2 FQNNGV. The V and J ends lost 1 base and 7 bases respectively, with 13 bases between them. The CDR3 protein is CASSLGSGLGTQYF. Here the CDR3 DNA reads TGTGCCAGCAGCTTAGGGTCAGGATTAGGGACCCAGTACTTC.

The chain couples TRBV9 to TRBJ2-6; TRBD2 aligns across 8 bases. Germline V gene lookup returns CDR1 SGDLS and CDR2 YYNGEE. The CDR3 has 18 residues. Germline trimming cut 4 bases from V and 0 bases from J; bases unmatched to any gene: 9. The CDR3 sequence: CASSTRTSFSSGANVLTF. The CDR3 coding sequence is TGTGCCAGCAGCACGCGGACTAGCTTCAGCTCTGGGGCCAACGTCCTGACTTTC.

This sequence joins TRBV4-3 and TRBJ2-1, with 8 bases that match TRBD1. V dropped 1 base and J dropped 7; count of bases not matched to a gene: 9. CDR1 is LGHNA and CDR2 is YSLEER in the germline V gene. The CDR3 is 16 residues long. Here the CDR3 DNA reads TGCGCCAGCAGCCAAGCACCGGGACAGGAGGGTAATGAGCAGTTCTTC. This encodes CASSQAPGQEGNEQFF.

This clone has just a few counts. The genes are TRBV7-2 and TRBJ1-2; D perhaps matches TRBD1 (5 bases). Germline CDR1 and CDR2: SGHTA and FQGNSA. The V gene lost 2 bases and the J gene lost 2 bases, with 9 bases spanning the gap. The CDR3 spans 14 residues. The CDR3 protein is CASSLQRGNYGYTF. CDR3 DNA sequence: TGTGCCAGCAGCTTACAAAGGGGAAACTATGGCTACACCTTC.

The chain links TRBV5-1 to TRBJ1-2; TRBD1 matches 7 bases. The CDR3 spans 16 residues. V dropped 4 bases and J dropped 8; count of bases not matched to a gene: 17. CDR1 and CDR2 (germline): SGHRS, YFSETQ. The CDR3, as DNA: TGCGCCAGCAGCCCAAGCCCGACAGGGATCTGGTGGGGCTACACCTTC. Translated: CASSPSPTGIWWGYTF.

As for this clone: Other DNA sequences within the sample encode an identical CDR3. The genes are TRBV7-9 and TRBJ1-1, with 7 bases matching TRBD1. Germline loops: CDR1 SEHNR, CDR2 FQNEAQ (reference sequence). The J segment lost 1 base and the V segment lost 1 base, leaving 0 bases of the junction unmatched. The CDR3 sequence is 14 residues long. CDR3 nucleotide sequence: TGTGCCAGCAGCTTAGGACAGGGGAACACTGAAGCTTTCTTT. Amino acids: CASSLGQGNTEAFF.

The chain uses TRBV11-2 and TRBJ1-2, with D unresolved. With 4 bases removed from V and 0 bases from J, the gap between germline ends came to 9 bases. Germline loops: CDR1 SGHAT, CDR2 FQNNGV. This CDR3 region has 14 residues. The CDR3 region is CASSSTFSNYGYTF. The CDR3 DNA reads as TGTGCCAGCAGCTCGACATTTTCTAACTATGGCTACACCTTC. Drawing the rest from reference TRBV11-2 and TRBJ1-2, the complete variable domain is EAGVAQSPRYKIIEKRQSVAFWCNPISGHATLYWYQQILGQGPKLLIQFQNNGVVDDSQLPKDRFSAERLKGVDSTLKIQPAKLEDSAVYLCASSSTFSNYGYTFGSGTRLTVV.

This chain links TRBV7-9 with TRBJ2-1; 15 bases are a match to TRBD2. CDR3 size: 16 residues. J lost 4 bases, V lost 3 bases, and 1 base had no gene match. Germline lookup yields CDR1 SEHNR and CDR2 FQNEAQ (reference sequence). The CDR3 sequence: CASSLGTSGGYNEQFF. The CDR3 DNA follows: TGTGCCAGCAGCTTGGGGACTAGCGGGGGGTACAATGAGCAGTTCTTC.

In this sample, this clone turned up once. This chain links TRBV25-1 with TRBJ2-7; 9 bases map to TRBD1. The CDR3 is 13 residues long. Trimming took 6 bases from V and 4 from J; bases not matched to a gene: 4. Germline V gene sequence: CDR1 MGHDK, CDR2 SYGVNS. The CDR3 region is CASRGQGLYEQYF. The CDR3 bases are TGTGCCAGCAGGGGACAGGGTCTTTACGAGCAGTACTTC.

This chain connects TRBV4-3 to TRBJ2-1; 9 bases align to TRBD1. CDR3 length equals 17 residues. V shed 0 bases and J 4 bases; nucleotides not matched to a gene: 7. Looked up from germline, CDR1 is LGHNA and CDR2 is YSLEER. CDR3 in amino acids: CASSQDFRTGAYNEQFF. The CDR3 nucleotides read TGCGCCAGCAGCCAAGATTTTCGGACAGGGGCTTACAATGAGCAGTTCTTC.